This is a list of T cell receptor beta chains from one sample in a study of blood T cell repertoires in COVID-19. Repertoires were generated with immunoSEQ multiplex PCR, while TCRdb's copy carries only in-frame clones and drops some. The profile shows about 360,000 clones, around nine tenths of them singletons. The sample consisted of peripheral blood. Receptors were obtained from a human donor in a cohort sampled during active COVID-19. The CDR3 runs from the conserved cysteine through the conserved F or W. D genes are given only for firm matches. Not every row has a clone size; where given, it reads once, few, many or a size class.

>TRBJ1-1|TRBV28|-|-
CASSFRTENTEAFF
TGTGCCAGCAGTTTTCGGACAGAGAACACTGAAGCTTTCTTT
>TRBJ2-1|TRBV5-1|-|TRBD2
CASSLVLAGGSNEQFF
TGCGCCAGCAGCTTGGTACTTGCGGGAGGCTCCAATGAGCAGTTCTTC
>TRBJ2-1|TRBV15|-|TRBD1
CATSRDSYWRGTGSGDEQFF
TGTGCCACCAGCAGAGACTCGTACTGGAGGGGGACAGGGTCGGGAGATGAGCAGTTCTTC
>TRBJ2-5|TRBV7-9|-|-
CASSLTTNQETQYF
TGTGCCAGCAGCTTAACGACTAATCAAGAGACCCAGTACTTC
>TRBJ2-7|TRBV5-6|-|TRBD1
CASSLAGTGAYEQYF
TGTGCCAGCAGCTTGGCCGGGACAGGCGCCTACGAGCAGTACTTC
>TRBJ2-2|TRBV5-6|few|-
CASSSPGRSGELFF
TGTGCCAGCAGCTCACCAGGGAGGAGCGGGGAGCTGTTTTTT
>TRBJ2-3|TRBV18|-|TRBD1
CASSLQQGDTLPDTQYF
TGTGCCAGCTCGCTACAACAGGGGGATACCCTCCCAGATACGCAGTATTTT
>TRBJ1-5|TRBV4-1|-|TRBD1
CASSHPWTGLTPYSNQPQHF
TGCGCCAGCAGCCACCCTTGGACAGGGCTCACGCCCTATAGCAATCAGCCCCAGCATTTT
>TRBJ2-1|TRBV2|-|-
CASVFGEQFF
TGTGCCAGCGTGTTCGGTGAGCAGTTCTTC
>TRBJ2-5|TRBV12-3/TRBV12-4|-|TRBD1
CASRKDRAETQYF
TGTGCCAGCAGAAAAGACAGGGCAGAGACCCAGTACTTC
>TRBJ2-7|TRBV30|-|-
CAWTHSGEQYF
TGTGCCTGGACTCATAGCGGAGAGCAGTACTTC
>TRBJ2-4|TRBV7-2|once|TRBD1
CASSPIRGGTGDAKNIQYF
TGTGCCAGCAGCCCCATCCGGGGGGGGACAGGGGATGCCAAAAACATTCAGTACTTC
>TRBJ1-5|TRBV28|once|-
CASSSNQVDQPQHF
TGTGCCAGCAGTAGCAACCAAGTGGATCAGCCCCAGCATTTT
>TRBJ1-1|TRBV6-6|-|-
CASRITGNTEAFF
TGTGCCAGCAGAATAACAGGGAACACTGAAGCTTTCTTT
>TRBJ2-4|TRBV20-1|-|-
CSATHEAIQYF
TGCAGTGCTACCCATGAGGCCATTCAGTACTTC
>TRBJ1-5|TRBV9|-|-
CASSPGQGGTRNQPQHF
TGTGCCAGCAGCCCCGGGCAGGGCGGGACGCGCAATCAGCCCCAGCATTTT
>TRBJ2-2|TRBV4-1|few|TRBD2
CASSQDSLAGEGTGELFF
TGCGCCAGCAGCCAAGATTCCCTAGCGGGAGAGGGAACCGGGGAGCTGTTTTTT
>TRBJ1-1|TRBV6-5|-|TRBD1
CASRARTGGDTEAFF
TGTGCCAGCAGGGCCAGGACAGGGGGGGACACTGAAGCTTTCTTT
>TRBJ2-2|TRBV5-1|-|TRBD1
CASSFGQGNTGELFF
TGCGCCAGCAGCTTCGGACAGGGGAACACCGGGGAGCTGTTTTTT
>TRBJ2-2|TRBV5-6|-|TRBD1
CASSLTVSGQAPTGELFF
TGTGCCAGCAGCTTGACCGTATCGGGACAGGCCCCCACCGGGGAGCTGTTTTTT
>TRBJ2-5|TRBV7-2|-|-
CASSLAPEGGTQYF
TGTGCCAGCAGCTTAGCGCCGGAAGGGGGGACCCAGTACTTC
>TRBJ1-4|TRBV30|-|TRBD1
CAWRLNRGGKLFF
TGTGCCTGGAGACTTAACAGGGGAGGAAAACTGTTTTTT
>TRBJ2-2|TRBV6-6|-|-
CASTLGSDANTGELFF
TGTGCCAGCACCCTAGGTAGCGACGCGAACACCGGGGAGCTGTTTTTT
>TRBJ1-1|TRBV11-2|few|-
CASSLERNTEAFF
TGTGCCAGCAGCTTAGAGCGAAATACTGAAGCTTTCTTT
>TRBJ1-2|TRBV28|-|TRBD1
CASSRTTGALLRGYTF
TGTGCCAGCAGCCGCACAACAGGGGCTCTCCTAAGGGGCTACACCTTC
>TRBJ1-2|TRBV28|-|-
CASTEGQGIGGYTF
TGTGCCAGCACCGAAGGGCAGGGTATAGGTGGCTACACCTTC
>TRBJ2-1|TRBV19|-|-
CASTARGWHNEQFF
TGTGCCAGTACAGCCAGGGGCTGGCACAATGAGCAGTTCTTC
>TRBJ2-1|TRBV5-1|-|TRBD2
CASSYDAGDAFREQFF
TGCGCCAGCAGCTACGATGCGGGGGATGCTTTCCGAGAGCAGTTCTTC
>TRBJ1-6|TRBV13|-|TRBD1
CASSLGQGATSPLHF
TGTGCCAGCAGCCTTGGACAGGGGGCGACTTCACCCCTCCACTTT
>TRBJ2-2|TRBV5-6|once|-
CASSLAFGGTNTGELFF
TGTGCCAGCAGCTTGGCTTTTGGAGGGACGAACACCGGGGAGCTGTTTTTT
>TRBJ1-3|TRBV5-1|-|-
CASSLAGGTSGNTIYF
TGCGCCAGCAGCTTGGCCGGGGGGACCTCTGGAAACACCATATATTTT
>TRBJ2-1|TRBV19|-|-
CASSKGSLYAPYNEQFF
TGTGCCAGTAGTAAGGGGTCCCTTTACGCCCCCTACAATGAGCAGTTCTTC
>TRBJ2-7|TRBV5-5|few|-
CASSSASAPSYEQYF
TGTGCCAGCAGCTCCGCTAGCGCTCCCTCCTACGAGCAGTACTTC
>TRBJ1-2|TRBV9|-|TRBD1
CASSAGQANYGYTF
TGTGCCAGCAGCGCAGGACAGGCCAACTATGGCTACACCTTC
>TRBJ2-7|TRBV4-1|-|TRBD1
CASSQTPGQGLSDYEQYF
TGCGCCAGCAGCCAAACCCCGGGACAGGGACTCTCGGACTACGAGCAGTACTTC
>TRBJ2-1|TRBV27|-|-
CASSLSLAGTQQFF
TGTGCCAGCAGTTTAAGTTTAGCCGGGACACAGCAGTTCTTC
>TRBJ2-3|TRBV10-1|-|-
CASVRALRLRTDTQYF
TGCGCCAGCGTCAGAGCCTTGAGGCTTCGCACAGATACGCAGTATTTT
>TRBJ2-3|TRBV27|-|TRBD2
CASRTSVTDTQYF
TGTGCCAGCAGGACTAGCGTTACAGATACGCAGTATTTT
>TRBJ1-2|TRBV12-3/TRBV12-4|-|-
CASSLPGNYGYTF
TGTGCCAGCAGTTTACCGGGAAACTATGGCTACACCTTC
>TRBJ2-1|TRBV15|-|TRBD2
CATSRSSGRPNEQFF
TGTGCCACCAGCAGATCTAGCGGGAGGCCTAATGAGCAGTTCTTC
>TRBJ2-2|TRBV3-1/TRBV3-2|-|TRBD2
CASRLGLAGGPTTGELFF
TGTGCCAGCAGGCTCGGACTAGCGGGGGGCCCTACCACCGGGGAGCTGTTTTTT
>TRBJ2-3|TRBV5-8|-|TRBD1
CASSLGPGGGADTQYF
TGTGCCAGCAGCTTGGGCCCAGGGGGCGGCGCAGATACGCAGTATTTT
>TRBJ1-1|TRBV5-4|-|TRBD1
CASSIGQGNTEAFF
TGTGCCAGCAGCATCGGACAGGGGAACACTGAAGCTTTCTTT
>TRBJ2-1|TRBV27|many|-
CASSARPGENEQFF
TGTGCCAGCAGCGCGAGACCCGGGGAGAATGAGCAGTTCTTC